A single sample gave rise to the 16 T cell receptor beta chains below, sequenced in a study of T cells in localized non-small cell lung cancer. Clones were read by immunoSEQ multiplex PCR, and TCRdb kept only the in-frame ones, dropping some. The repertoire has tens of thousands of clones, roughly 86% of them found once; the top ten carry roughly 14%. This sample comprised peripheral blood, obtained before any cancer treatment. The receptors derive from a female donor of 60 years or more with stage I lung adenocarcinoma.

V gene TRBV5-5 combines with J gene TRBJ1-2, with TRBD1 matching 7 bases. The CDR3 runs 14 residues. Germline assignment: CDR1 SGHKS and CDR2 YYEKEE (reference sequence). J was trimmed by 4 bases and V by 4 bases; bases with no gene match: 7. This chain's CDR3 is CASSAPTGLYGYTF. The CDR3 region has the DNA TGTGCCAGCAGCGCGCCGACAGGGCTCTATGGCTACACCTTC.

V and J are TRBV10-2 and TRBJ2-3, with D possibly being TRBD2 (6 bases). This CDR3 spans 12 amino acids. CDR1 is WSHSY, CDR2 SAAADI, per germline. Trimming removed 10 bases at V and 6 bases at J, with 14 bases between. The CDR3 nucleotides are TGCGCCACCGACGTTGGGGGGGATACGCAGTATTTT. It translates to CATDVGGDTQYF.

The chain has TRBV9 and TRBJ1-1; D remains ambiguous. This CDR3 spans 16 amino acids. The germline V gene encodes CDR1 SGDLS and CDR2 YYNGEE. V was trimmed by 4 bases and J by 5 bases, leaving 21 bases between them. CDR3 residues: CASSPVGWSPRTEAFF. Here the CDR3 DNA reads TGTGCCAGCAGCCCGGTAGGATGGAGCCCGAGGACTGAAGCTTTCTTT.

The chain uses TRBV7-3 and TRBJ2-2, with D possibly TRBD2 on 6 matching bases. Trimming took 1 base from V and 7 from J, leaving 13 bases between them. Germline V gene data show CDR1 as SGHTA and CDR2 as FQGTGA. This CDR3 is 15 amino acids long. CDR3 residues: CASSLRAGGIGELFF. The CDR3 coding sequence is TGTGCCAGCAGCTTAAGGGCCGGCGGGATCGGGGAGCTGTTTTTT.

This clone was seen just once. The CDR3 protein is CAWSVMSSSYNEQFF. CDR3 DNA sequence: TGTGCCTGGAGTGTAATGAGTTCTTCCTACAATGAGCAGTTCTTC. The chain employs TRBV30 and TRBJ2-1; the D is unclear. Germline values: CDR1 GTSNPN, CDR2 SVGIG (reference sequence). V was pared by 0 bases and J by 1 base, with 10 bases between. The CDR3 is made up of 15 amino acids.

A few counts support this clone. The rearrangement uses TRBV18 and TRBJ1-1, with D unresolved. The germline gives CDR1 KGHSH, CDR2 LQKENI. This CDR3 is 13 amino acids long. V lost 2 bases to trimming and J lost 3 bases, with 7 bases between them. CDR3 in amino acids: CASSPGLDTEAFF. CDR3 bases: TGTGCCAGCTCACCAGGCTTGGACACTGAAGCTTTCTTT. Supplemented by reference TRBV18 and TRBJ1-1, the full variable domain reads NAGVMQNPRHLVRRRGQEARLRCSPMKGHSHVYWYRQLPEEGLKFMVYLQKENIIDESGMPKERFSAEFPKEGPSILRIQQVVRGDSAAYFCASSPGLDTEAFFGQGTRLTVV.

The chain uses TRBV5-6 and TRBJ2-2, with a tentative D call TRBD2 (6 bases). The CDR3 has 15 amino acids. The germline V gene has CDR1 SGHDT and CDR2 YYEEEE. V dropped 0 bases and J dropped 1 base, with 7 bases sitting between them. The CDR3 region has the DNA TGTGCCAGCAGCTTGGCCGGGGGGAACACCGGGGAGCTGTTTTTT. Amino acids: CASSLAGGNTGELFF.

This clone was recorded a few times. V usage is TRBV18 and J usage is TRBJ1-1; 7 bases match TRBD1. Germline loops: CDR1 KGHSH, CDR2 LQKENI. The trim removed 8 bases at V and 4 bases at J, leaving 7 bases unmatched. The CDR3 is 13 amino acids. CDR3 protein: CASVRGVGTEAFF. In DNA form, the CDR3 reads TGTGCCAGCGTCAGGGGGGTCGGCACTGAAGCTTTCTTT.

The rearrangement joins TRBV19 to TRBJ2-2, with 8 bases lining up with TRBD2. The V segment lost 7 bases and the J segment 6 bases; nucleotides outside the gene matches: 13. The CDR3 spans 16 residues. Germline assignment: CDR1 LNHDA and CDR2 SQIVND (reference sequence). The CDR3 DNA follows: TGTGCCAGTACCCTCTCCGGGGGGGGTTTCGCCGGGGAGCTGTTTTTT. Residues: CASTLSGGGFAGELFF.

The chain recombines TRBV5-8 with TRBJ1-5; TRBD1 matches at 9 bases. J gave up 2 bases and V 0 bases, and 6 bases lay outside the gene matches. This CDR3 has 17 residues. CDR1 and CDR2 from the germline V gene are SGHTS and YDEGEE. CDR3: CASSLDTGGNGNQPQHF. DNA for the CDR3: TGTGCCAGCAGCTTGGATACAGGGGGCAACGGCAATCAGCCCCAGCATTTT. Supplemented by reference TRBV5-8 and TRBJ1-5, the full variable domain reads EAGVTQSPTHLIKTRGQQATLRCSPISGHTSVYWYQQALGLGLQFLLWYDEGEERNRGNFPPRFSGRQFPNYSSELNVNALELEDSALYLCASSLDTGGNGNQPQHFGDGTRLSIL.

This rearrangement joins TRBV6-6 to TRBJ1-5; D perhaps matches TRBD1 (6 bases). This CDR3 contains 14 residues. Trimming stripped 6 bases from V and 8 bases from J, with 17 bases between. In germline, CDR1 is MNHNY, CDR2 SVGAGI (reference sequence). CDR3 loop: CASRGQGGDKPQHF. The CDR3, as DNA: TGTGCCAGCAGGGGGCAAGGTGGGGACAAGCCCCAGCATTTT.

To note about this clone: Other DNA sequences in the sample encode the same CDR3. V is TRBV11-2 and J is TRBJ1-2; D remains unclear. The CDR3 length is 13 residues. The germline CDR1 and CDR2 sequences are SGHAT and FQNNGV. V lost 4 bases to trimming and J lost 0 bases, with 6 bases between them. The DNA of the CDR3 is TGTGCCAGCAGCTCTCTTACTAACTATGGCTACACCTTC. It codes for CASSSLTNYGYTF.

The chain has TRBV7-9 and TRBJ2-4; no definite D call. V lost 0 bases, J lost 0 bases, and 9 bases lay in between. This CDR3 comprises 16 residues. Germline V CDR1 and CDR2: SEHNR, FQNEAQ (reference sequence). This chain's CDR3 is CASSLAEQLAKNIQYF. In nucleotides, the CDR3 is TGTGCCAGCAGCTTAGCGGAACAGCTAGCCAAAAACATTCAGTACTTC.

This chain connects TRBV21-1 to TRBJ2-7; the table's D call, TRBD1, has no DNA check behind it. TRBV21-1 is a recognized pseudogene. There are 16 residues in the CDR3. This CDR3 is CASSQKPRDTTYEQYF. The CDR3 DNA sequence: TGTGCCAGCAGCCAAAAGCCCCGGGACACTACCTACGAGCAGTACTTC.

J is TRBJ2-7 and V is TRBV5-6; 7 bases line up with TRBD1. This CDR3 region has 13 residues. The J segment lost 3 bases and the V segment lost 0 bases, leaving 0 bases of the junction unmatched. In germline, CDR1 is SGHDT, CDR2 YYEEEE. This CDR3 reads CASSLDRGYEQYF. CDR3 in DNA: TGTGCCAGCAGCTTGGACAGGGGCTACGAGCAGTACTTC.

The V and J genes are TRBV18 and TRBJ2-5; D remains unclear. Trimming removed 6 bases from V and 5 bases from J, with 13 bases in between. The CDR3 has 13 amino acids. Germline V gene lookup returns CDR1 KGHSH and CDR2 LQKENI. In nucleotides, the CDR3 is TGTGCCAGCTCGGTCGGGTTAGGGGAGACCCAGTACTTC. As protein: CASSVGLGETQYF.